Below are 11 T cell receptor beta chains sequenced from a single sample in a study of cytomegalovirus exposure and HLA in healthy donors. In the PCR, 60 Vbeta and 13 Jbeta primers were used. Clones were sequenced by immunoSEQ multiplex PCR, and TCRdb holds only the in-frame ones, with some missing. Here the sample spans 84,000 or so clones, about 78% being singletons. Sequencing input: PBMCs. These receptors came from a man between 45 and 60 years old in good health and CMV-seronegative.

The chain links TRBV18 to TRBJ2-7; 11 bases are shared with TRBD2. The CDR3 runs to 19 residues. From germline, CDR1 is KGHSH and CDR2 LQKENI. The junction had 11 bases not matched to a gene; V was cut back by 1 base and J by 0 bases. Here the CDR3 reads CASSPRPLAGGFNSYEQYF. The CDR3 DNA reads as TGTGCCAGCTCACCACGTCCGCTAGCGGGGGGCTTTAACTCCTACGAGCAGTACTTC.

CDR3 loop: CASSVLSQETQYF. In nucleotides, the CDR3 is TGTGCCAGCAGTGTTCTCAGTCAAGAGACCCAGTACTTC. The genes are TRBV6-1 and TRBJ2-5; no firm D call. Trimming shortened V by 4 bases and J by 2 bases, and 8 bases separated the two germline ends. Looked up from germline, CDR1 is MNHNS and CDR2 is SASEGT. There are 13 residues in the CDR3.

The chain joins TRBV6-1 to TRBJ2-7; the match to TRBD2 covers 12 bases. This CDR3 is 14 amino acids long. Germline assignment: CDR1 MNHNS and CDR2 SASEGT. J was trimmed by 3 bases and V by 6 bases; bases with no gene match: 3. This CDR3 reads CASRLAGGHYEQYF. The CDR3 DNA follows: TGTGCCAGCAGACTAGCGGGGGGCCACTACGAGCAGTACTTC.

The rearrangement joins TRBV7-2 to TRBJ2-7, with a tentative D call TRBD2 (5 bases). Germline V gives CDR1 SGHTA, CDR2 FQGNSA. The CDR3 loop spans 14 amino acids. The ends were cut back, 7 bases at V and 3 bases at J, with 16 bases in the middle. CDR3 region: CASTKEAAIYEQYF. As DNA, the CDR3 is TGTGCCAGCACCAAGGAGGCCGCGATCTACGAGCAGTACTTC.

The CDR3 coding sequence is TGTGCCAGCAGCCAAGAGGGTCTAGCGGGGGCCTATACCTACGAGCAGTACTTC. Residues: CASSQEGLAGAYTYEQYF. The V gene is TRBV4-2, the J gene TRBJ2-7; 10 bases line up with TRBD2. J was trimmed by 2 bases and V by 0 bases; bases with no gene match: 10. Germline values: CDR1 LGHNA, CDR2 YNFKEQ. This CDR3 is 18 amino acids long.

The CDR3, as DNA: TGTGCCAGCAGTACAGGACACTACGAGCAGTACTTC. Its translation is CASSTGHYEQYF. The J gene is TRBJ2-7, the V gene TRBV2; weak D call: TRBD1 (5 bases). This CDR3 has 12 residues. The V gene lost 5 bases and the J gene lost 3 bases, with 8 bases spanning the gap. Looked up from germline, CDR1 is SNHLY and CDR2 is FYNNEI.

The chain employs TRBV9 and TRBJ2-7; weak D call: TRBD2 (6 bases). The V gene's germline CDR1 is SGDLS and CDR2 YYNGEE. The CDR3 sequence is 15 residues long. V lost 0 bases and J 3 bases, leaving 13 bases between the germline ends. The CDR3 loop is CASSVEPGVVYEQYF. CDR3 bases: TGTGCCAGCAGCGTAGAACCGGGGGTTGTCTACGAGCAGTACTTC.

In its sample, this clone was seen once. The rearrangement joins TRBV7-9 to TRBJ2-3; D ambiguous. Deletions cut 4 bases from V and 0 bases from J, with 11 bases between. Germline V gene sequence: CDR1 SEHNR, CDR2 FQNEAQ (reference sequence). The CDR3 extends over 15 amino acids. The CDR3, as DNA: TGTGCCAGCAGCTCGCTAGAAACGAGCACAGATACGCAGTATTTT. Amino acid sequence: CASSSLETSTDTQYF.

The CDR3 loop reads CASSEIGSGGTGELFF. CDR3 DNA sequence: TGTGCCAGCAGTGAAATTGGTAGCGGGGGAACCGGGGAGCTGTTTTTT. This chain uses TRBV2 with TRBJ2-2; 9 nucleotides agree with TRBD2. V lost 2 bases, J lost 5 bases, and 6 bases stayed unmatched. Per germline, CDR1 SNHLY and CDR2 FYNNEI. This CDR3 spans 16 amino acids.

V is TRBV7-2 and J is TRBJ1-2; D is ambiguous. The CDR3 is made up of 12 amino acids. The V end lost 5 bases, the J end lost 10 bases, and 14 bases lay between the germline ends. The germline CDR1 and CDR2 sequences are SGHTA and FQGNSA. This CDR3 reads CASSPGSNPYTF. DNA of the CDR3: TGTGCCAGCAGCCCCGGGTCAAACCCCTACACCTTC.

Here the CDR3 reads CASSSGGVPVYNEQFF. DNA of the CDR3: TGTGCCAGCAGTAGCGGGGGGGTGCCCGTCTACAATGAGCAGTTCTTC. The chain employs TRBV2 and TRBJ2-1, with 10 bases identical to TRBD2. This CDR3 has 16 amino acids. Germline values: CDR1 SNHLY, CDR2 FYNNEI. The V segment lost 5 bases and the J segment 3 bases; nucleotides outside the gene matches: 7.